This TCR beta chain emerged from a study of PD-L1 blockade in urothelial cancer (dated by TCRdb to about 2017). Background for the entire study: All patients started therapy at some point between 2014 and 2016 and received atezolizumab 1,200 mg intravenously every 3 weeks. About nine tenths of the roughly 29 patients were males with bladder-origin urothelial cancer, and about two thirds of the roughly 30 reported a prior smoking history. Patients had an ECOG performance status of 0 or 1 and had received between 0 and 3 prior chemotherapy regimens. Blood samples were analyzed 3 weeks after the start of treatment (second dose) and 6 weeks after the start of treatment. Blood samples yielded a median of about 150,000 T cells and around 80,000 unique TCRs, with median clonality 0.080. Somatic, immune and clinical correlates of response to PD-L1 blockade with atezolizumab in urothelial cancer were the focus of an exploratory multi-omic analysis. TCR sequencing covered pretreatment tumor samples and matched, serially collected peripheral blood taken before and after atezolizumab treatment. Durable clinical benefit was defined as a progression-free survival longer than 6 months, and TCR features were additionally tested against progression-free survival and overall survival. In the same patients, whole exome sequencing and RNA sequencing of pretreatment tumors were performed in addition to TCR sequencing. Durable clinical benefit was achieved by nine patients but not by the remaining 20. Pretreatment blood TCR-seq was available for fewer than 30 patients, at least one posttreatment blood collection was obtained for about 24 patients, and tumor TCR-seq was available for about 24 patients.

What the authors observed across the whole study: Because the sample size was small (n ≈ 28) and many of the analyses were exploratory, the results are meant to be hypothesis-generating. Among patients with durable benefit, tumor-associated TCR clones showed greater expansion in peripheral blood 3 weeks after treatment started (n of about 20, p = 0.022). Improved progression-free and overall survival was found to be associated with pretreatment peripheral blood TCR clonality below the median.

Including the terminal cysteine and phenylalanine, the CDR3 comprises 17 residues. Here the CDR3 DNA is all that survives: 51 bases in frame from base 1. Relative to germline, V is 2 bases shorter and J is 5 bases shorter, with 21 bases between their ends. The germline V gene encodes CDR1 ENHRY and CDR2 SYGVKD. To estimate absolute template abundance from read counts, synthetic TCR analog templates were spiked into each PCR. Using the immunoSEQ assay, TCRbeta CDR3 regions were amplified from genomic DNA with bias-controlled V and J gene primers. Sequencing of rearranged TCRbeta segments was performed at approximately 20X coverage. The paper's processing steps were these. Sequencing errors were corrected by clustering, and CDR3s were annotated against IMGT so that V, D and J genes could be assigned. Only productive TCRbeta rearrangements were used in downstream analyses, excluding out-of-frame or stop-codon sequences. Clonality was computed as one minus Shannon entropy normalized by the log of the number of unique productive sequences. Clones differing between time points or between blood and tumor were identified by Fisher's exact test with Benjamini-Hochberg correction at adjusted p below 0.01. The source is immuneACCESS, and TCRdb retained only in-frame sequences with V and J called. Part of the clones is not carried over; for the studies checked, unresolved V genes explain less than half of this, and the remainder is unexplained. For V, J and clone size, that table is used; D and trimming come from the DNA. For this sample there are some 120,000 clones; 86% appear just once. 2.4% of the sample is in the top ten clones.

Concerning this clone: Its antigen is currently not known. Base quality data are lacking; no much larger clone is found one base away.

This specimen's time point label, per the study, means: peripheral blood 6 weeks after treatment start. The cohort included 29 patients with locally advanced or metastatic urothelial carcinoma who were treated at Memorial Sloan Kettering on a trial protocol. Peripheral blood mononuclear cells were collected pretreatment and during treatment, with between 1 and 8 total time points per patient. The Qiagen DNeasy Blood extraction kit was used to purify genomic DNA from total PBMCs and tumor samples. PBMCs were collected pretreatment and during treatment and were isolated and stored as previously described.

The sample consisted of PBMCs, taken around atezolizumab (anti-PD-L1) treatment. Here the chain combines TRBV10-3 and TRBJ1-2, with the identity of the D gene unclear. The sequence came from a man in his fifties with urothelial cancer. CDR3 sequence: CAISEPPGRGPYYGYTF. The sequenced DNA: TGTGCCATCAGTGAGCCCCCAGGCCGGGGTCCATATTATGGCTACACCTTC.